This TCR beta chain was recorded in a study of blood T cell repertoires in COVID-19. Study as a whole: In each case, the material was cDNA or gDNA derived from T cells, B-cell-depleted T cells, or PBMCs.

The length of the CDR3 is 15 residues. Germline V gene lookup returns CDR1 MNHEY and CDR2 SVGAGI. V lost 6 bases to trimming and J lost 8 bases; unmatched junction nucleotides: 8. Profiling relied on immunoSEQ multiplex PCR, and the TCRdb table lists in-frame clones only, not all of them. The sample includes 280,000 or so clones, 89% of them seen just once. The clonotype was recovered from a woman aged 45-65 years who had been exposed to COVID-19. The gene calls are TRBV6-5 and TRBJ1-6; 9 bases agree with TRBD1. The source material was PBMCs or T cells enriched from blood (not recorded which). CDR3 residues: CASRNTGQGYSPLHF. CDR3 bases: TGTGCCAGCAGAAACACGGGACAGGGTTATTCACCCCTCCACTTT.